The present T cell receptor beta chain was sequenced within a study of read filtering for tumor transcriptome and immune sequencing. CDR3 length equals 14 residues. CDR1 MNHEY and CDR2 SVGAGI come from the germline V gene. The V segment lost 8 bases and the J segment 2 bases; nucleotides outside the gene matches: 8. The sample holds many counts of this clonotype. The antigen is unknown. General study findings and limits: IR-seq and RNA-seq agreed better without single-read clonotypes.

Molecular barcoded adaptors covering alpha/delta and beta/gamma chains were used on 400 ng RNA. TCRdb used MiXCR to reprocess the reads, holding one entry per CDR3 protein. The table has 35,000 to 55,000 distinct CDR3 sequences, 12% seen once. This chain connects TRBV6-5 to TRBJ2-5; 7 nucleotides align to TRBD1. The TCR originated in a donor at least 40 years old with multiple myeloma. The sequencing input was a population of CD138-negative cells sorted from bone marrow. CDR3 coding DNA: TGTGCCAGCTCGGAAGGGGGCCGTCAAGAGACCCAGTACTTC. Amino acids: CASSEGGRQETQYF.